This T cell receptor beta chain was captured by sequencing in a study of shared T cell receptors in the human thymus. The J segment lost 11 bases and the V segment lost 5 bases, leaving 11 bases of the junction unmatched. The CDR3 loop spans 15 amino acids. Germline V CDR1 and CDR2: SGHVS, FNYEAQ. The method was immunoSEQ multiplex PCR; TCRdb's version includes in-frame clones alone and lacks a portion of them. The sample lists fewer than 700,000 clones; approximately 88% were seen once. These data also formed part of another study, on human thymus T cells.

The rearrangement joins TRBV7-6 to TRBJ2-1; 11 bases are shared with TRBD2. This sequence was found in a boy under three years old with a congenital heart defect. The sequenced sample consisted of thymocytes. CDR3 in DNA: TGTGCCAGCAGCCCCCTAGCGGGAGGCCGCAAGCAGCAGTTCTTC. Protein: CASSPLAGGRKQQFF.